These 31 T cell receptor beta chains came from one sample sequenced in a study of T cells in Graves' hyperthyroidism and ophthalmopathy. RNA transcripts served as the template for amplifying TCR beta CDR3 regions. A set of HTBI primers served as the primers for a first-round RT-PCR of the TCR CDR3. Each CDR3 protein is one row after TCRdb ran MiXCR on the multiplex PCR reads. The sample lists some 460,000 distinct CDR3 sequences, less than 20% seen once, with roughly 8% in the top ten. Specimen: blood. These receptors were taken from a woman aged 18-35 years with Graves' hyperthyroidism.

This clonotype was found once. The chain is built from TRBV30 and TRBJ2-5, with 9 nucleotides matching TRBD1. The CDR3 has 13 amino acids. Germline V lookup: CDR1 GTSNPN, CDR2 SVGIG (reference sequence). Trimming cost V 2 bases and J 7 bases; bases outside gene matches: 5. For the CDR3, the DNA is TGTGCCTGGAGTAAGGACAGGGGACGGACCCAGTACTTC. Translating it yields CAWSKDRGRTQYF.

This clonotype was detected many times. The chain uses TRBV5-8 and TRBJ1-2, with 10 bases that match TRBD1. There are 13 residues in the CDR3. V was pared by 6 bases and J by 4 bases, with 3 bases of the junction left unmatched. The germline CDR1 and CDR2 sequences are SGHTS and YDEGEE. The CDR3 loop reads CASTGQGTYGYTF. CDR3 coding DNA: TGTGCCAGCACGGGACAGGGGACCTATGGCTACACCTTC.

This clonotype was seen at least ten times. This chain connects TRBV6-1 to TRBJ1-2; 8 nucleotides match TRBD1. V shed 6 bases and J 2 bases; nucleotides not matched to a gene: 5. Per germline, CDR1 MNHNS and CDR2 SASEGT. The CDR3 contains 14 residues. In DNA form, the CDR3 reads TGTGCCAGCAGGACAGGGGAGGGGAACTATGGCTACACCTTC. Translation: CASRTGEGNYGYTF.

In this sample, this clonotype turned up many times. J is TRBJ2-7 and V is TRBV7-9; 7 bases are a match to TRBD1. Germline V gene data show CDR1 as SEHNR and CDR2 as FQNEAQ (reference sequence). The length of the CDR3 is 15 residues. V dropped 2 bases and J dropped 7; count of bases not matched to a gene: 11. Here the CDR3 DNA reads TGTGCCAGCAGCTTAACAGGGGCAGGGACGAGGGAGCAGTACTTC. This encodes CASSLTGAGTREQYF. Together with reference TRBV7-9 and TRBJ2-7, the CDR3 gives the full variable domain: DTGVSQNPRHKITKRGQNVTFRCDPISEHNRLYWYRQTLGQGPEFLTYFQNEAQLEKSRLLSDRFSAERPKGSFSTLEIQRTEQGDSAMYLCASSLTGAGTREQYFGPGTRLTVT.

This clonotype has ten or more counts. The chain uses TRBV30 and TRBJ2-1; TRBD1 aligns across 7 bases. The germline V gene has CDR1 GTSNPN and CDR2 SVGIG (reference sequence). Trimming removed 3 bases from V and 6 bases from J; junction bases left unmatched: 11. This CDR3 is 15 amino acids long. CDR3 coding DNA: TGTGCCTGGAGGAGAGGGGGCCCACGAAGCAATGAGCAGTTCTTC. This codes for CAWRRGGPRSNEQFF.

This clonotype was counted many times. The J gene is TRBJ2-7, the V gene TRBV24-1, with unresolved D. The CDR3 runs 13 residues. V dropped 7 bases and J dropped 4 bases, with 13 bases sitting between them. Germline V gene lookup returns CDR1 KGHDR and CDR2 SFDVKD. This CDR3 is CATSDSSIYEQYF. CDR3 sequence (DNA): TGTGCCACCAGCGACTCTAGTATATACGAGCAGTACTTC.

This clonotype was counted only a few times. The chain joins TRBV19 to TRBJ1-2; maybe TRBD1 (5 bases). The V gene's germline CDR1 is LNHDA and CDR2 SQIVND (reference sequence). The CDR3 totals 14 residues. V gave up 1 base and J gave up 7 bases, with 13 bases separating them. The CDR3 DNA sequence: TGTGCCAGTAGTATAGCCCAGGGATCGTCTGGCTACACCTTC. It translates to CASSIAQGSSGYTF. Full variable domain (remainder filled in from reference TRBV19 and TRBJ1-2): DGGITQSPKYLFRKEGQNVTLSCEQNLNHDAMYWYRQDPGQGLRLIYYSQIVNDFQKGDIAEGYSVSREKKESFPLTVTSAQKNPTAFYLCASSIAQGSSGYTFGSGTRLTVV.

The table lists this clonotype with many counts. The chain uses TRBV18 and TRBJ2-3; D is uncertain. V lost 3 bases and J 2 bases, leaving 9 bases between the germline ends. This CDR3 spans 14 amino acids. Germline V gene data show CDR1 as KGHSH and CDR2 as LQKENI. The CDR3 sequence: CASSPGRITDTQYF. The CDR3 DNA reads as TGTGCCAGCTCACCGGGCAGAATCACAGATACGCAGTATTTT.

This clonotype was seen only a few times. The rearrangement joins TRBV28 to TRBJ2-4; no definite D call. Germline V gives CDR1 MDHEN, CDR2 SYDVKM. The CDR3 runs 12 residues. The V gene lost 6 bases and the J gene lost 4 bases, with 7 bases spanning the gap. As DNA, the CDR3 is TGTGCCAGCAGGGACGATAAAAACATTCAGTACTTC. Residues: CASRDDKNIQYF.

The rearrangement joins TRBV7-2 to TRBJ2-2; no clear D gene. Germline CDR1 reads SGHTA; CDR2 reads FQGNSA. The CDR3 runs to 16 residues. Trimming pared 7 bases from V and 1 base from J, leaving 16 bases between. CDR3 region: CASTLGWQENTGELFF. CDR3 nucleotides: TGTGCCAGCACCCTGGGGTGGCAGGAGAACACCGGGGAGCTGTTTTTT.

DNA for the CDR3: TGTGCCAGCAGTTTCACGAGGCGGGGCGATGAGCAGTTCTTC. The encoded protein is CASSFTRRGDEQFF. The chain has TRBV3-1 and TRBJ2-1; a weak D match, TRBD2 (6 bases). The CDR3 extends over 14 amino acids. V lost 6 bases and J 8 bases, leaving 17 bases between the germline ends. The germline CDR1 and CDR2 sequences are LGHDT and YNNKEL (reference sequence).

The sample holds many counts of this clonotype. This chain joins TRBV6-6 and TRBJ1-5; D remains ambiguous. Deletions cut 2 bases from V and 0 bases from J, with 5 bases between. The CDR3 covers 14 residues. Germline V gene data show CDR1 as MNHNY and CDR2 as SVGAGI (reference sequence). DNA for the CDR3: TGTGCCAGCAGTTACGAGTATAGCAATCAGCCCCAGCATTTT. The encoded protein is CASSYEYSNQPQHF.

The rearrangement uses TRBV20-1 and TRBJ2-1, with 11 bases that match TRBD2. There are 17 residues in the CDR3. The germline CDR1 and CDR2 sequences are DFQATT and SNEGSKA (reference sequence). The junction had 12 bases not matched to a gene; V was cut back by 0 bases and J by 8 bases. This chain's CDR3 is CSARDGSSGRRYDEQFF. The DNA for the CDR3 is TGCAGTGCTAGAGATGGCTCTAGCGGGAGGAGGTATGATGAGCAGTTCTTC.

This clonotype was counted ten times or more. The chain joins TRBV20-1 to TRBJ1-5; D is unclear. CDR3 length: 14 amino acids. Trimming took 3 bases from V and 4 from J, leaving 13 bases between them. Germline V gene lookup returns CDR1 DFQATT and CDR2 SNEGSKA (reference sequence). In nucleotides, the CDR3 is TGCAGTGCTAGTACGGCCGTCCAAAATCAGCCCCAGCATTTT. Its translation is CSASTAVQNQPQHF.

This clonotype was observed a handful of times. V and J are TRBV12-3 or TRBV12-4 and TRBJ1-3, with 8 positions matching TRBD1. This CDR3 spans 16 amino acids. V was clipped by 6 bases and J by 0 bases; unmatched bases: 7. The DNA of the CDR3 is TGTGCCAGCAGGTCGACAGGGGTCCACTCTGGAAACACCATATATTTT. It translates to CASRSTGVHSGNTIYF.

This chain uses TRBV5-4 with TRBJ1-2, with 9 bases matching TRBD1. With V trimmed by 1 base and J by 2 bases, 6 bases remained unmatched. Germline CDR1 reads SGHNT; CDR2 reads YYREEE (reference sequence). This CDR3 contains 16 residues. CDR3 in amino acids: CASSLTGQGVNYGYTF. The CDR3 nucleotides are TGTGCCAGCAGCTTGACGGGACAGGGAGTAAACTATGGCTACACCTTC.

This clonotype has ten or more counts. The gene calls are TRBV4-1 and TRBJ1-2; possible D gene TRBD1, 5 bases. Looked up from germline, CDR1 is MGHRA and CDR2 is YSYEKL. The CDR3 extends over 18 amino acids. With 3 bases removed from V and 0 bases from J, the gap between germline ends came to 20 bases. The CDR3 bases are TGCGCCAGCAGCCATTTGGTGAAGGGGCCAAGAGCTAACTATGGCTACACCTTC. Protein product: CASSHLVKGPRANYGYTF.

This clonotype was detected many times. The CDR3 DNA follows: TGTGCCAGCCGACAGGGAGGGGGAGAGACCCAGTACTTC. This codes for CASRQGGGETQYF. The chain recombines TRBV28 with TRBJ2-5; possibly TRBD1 or TRBD2 for D (7 bases each). The CDR3 has 13 residues. The V gene lost 8 bases and the J gene lost 4 bases, with 14 bases spanning the gap. From germline, CDR1 is MDHEN and CDR2 SYDVKM.

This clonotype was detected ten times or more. CDR3 sequence: CASSKMDSSYGYTF. The CDR3 DNA reads as TGTGCCAGTAGTAAAATGGACAGTTCCTATGGCTACACCTTC. The chain links TRBV19 to TRBJ1-2; the D gene is possibly TRBD1 (6 bases). Trimming took off 4 bases at V and 4 bases at J, with 13 bases between the two ends. Germline V gene sequence: CDR1 LNHDA, CDR2 SQIVND (reference sequence). There are 14 residues in the CDR3.

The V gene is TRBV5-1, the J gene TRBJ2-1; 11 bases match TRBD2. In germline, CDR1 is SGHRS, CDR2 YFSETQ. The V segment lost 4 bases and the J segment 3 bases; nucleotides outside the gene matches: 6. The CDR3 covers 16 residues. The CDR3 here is CASSPRGLADYNEQFF. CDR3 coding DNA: TGCGCCAGCAGCCCTCGGGGACTAGCGGACTACAATGAGCAGTTCTTC. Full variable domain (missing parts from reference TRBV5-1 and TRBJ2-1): KAGVTQTPRYLIKTRGQQVTLSCSPISGHRSVSWYQQTPGQGLQFLFEYFSETQRNKGNFPGRFSGRQFSNSRSEMNVSTLELGDSALYLCASSPRGLADYNEQFFGPGTRLTVL.

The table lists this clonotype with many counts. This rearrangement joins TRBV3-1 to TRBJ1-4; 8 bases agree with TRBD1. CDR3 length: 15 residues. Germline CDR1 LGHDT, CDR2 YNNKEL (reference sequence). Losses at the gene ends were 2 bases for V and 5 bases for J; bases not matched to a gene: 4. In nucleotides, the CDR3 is TGTGCCAGCAGCCAAAGACAGGGGAGGAATGAAAAACTGTTTTTT. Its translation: CASSQRQGRNEKLFF.

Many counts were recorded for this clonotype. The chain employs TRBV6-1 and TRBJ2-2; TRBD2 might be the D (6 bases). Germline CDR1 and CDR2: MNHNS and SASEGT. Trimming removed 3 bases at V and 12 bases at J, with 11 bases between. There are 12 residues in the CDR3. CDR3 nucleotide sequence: TGTGCCAGCAGTGATTCTAGCGCCAAGCTGTTTTTT. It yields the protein CASSDSSAKLFF.

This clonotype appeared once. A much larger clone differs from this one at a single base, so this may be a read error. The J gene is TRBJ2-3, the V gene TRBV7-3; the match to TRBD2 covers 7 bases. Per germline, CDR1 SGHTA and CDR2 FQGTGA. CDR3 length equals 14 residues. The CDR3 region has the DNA TGTGCCAGCAGCCAGCGGGACTATCAAGATCCGCAGTATTTT. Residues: CASSQRDYQDPQYF.

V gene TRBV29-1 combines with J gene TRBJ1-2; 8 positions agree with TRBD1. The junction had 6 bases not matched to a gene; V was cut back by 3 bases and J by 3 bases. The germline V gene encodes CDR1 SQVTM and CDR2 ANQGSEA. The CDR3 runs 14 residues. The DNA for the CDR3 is TGCAGCGTTGATTTGACAGGGGCGGACTATGGCTACACCTTC. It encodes CSVDLTGADYGYTF.

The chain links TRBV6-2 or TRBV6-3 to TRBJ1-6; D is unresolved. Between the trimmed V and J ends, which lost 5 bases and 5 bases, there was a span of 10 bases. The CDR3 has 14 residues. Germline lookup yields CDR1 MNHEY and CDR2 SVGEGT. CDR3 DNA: TGTGCCAGCAGTGAAATGGGTGATAATTCACCCCTCCACTTT. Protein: CASSEMGDNSPLHF.

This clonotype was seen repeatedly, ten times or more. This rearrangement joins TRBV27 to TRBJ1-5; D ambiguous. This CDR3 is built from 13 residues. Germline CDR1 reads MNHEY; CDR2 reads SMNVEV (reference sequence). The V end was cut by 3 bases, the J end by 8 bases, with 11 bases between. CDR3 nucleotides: TGTGCCAGCAGTTTGGGGAATATGGAGCCCCAGCATTTT. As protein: CASSLGNMEPQHF.

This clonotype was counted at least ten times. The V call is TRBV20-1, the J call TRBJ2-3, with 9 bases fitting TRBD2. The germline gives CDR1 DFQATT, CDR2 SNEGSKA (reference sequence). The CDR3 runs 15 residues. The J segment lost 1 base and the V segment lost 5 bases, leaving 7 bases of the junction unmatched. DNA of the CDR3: TGCAGTGCTCAAGACAGGACTAGCGGCACAGATACGCAGTATTTT. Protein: CSAQDRTSGTDTQYF.

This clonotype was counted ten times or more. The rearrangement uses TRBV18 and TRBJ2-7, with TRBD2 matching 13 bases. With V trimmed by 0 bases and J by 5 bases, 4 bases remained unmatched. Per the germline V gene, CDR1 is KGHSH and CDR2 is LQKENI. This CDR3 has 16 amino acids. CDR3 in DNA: TGTGCCAGCTCACCACCCGGACTAGCGGGGGTTAACGAGCAGTACTTC. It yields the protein CASSPPGLAGVNEQYF. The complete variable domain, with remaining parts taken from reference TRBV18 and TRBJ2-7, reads NAGVMQNPRHLVRRRGQEARLRCSPMKGHSHVYWYRQLPEEGLKFMVYLQKENIIDESGMPKERFSAEFPKEGPSILRIQQVVRGDSAAYFCASSPPGLAGVNEQYFGPGTRLTVT.

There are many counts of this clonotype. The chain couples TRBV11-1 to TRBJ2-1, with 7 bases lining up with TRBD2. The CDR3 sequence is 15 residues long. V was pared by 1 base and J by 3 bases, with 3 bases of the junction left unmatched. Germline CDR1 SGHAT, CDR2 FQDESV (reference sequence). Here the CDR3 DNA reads TGTGCCAGCAGCTTAGGCAGGACTAGCTACAATGAGCAGTTCTTC. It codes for CASSLGRTSYNEQFF.

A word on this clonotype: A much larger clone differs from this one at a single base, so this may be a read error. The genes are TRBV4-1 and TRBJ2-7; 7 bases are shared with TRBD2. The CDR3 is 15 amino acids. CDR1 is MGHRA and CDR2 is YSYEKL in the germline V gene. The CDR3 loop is CTSSQDLAAPYEQYF. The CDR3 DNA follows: TGCACCAGCAGCCAGGATCTAGCGGCACCCTACGAGCAGTACTTC.

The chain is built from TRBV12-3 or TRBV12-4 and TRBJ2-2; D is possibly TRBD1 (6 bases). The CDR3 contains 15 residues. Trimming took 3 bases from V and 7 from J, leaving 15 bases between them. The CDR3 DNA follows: TGTGCCAGCAGTTTGTCCCAGGGGATCAACGGGGAGCTGTTTTTT. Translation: CASSLSQGINGELFF.